Below, 14 T cell receptor beta chains from the same sample are listed, as sequenced in a study of CD8 T cells in Susac syndrome. It was with random hexamers that 0.5 to 1 ug RNA was reverse transcribed. Each CDR3 protein gets one entry after TCRdb re-called the immunoSEQ multiplex PCR reads with MiXCR. The top ten hold approximately 0.09% of the sample, which has 150,000 to 200,000 distinct CDR3 sequences, 75% to 95% seen once. The specimen was CD4+ T cells from PBMCs. The origin of the receptors is a human donor with Susac syndrome.

This clonotype was found once. This rearrangement joins TRBV2 to TRBJ1-1; D call uncertain. The V end lost 4 bases, the J end lost 3 bases, and 9 bases lay between the germline ends. The CDR3 runs to 13 residues. Germline values: CDR1 SNHLY, CDR2 FYNNEI. CDR3 loop: CASSGDVDTEAFF. CDR3 bases: TGTGCCAGCAGTGGCGACGTTGACACTGAAGCTTTCTTT. The full variable domain, completed using reference TRBV2 and TRBJ1-1, is EPEVTQTPSHQVTQMGQEVILRCVPISNHLYFYWYRQILGQKVEFLVSFYNNEISEKSEIFDDQFSVERPDGSNFTLKIRSTKLEDSAMYFCASSGDVDTEAFFGQGTRLTVV.

The chain joins TRBV10-2 to TRBJ1-1; possible D gene TRBD1, 6 bases. This CDR3 is 13 amino acids long. Trimming took 10 bases from V and 1 from J, leaving 13 bases between them. CDR1 is WSHSY and CDR2 is SAAADI in the germline V gene. CDR3: CATTQTGNTEAFF. The CDR3 DNA reads as TGCGCCACCACTCAGACAGGGAACACTGAAGCTTTCTTT.

This clonotype was picked up a small number of times. The J gene is TRBJ1-1, the V gene TRBV30; D is uncertain. Looked up from germline, CDR1 is GTSNPN and CDR2 is SVGIG (reference sequence). Deletions cut 2 bases from V and 1 base from J, with 8 bases between. The CDR3 has 13 residues. Here the CDR3 DNA reads TGTGCCTGGAGTTCGCAGGAGAACACTGAAGCTTTCTTT. Encoded protein: CAWSSQENTEAFF.

The chain links TRBV2 to TRBJ2-1, with 11 bases fitting TRBD2. V lost 0 bases, J lost 9 bases, and 4 bases stayed unmatched. Germline V gene sequence: CDR1 SNHLY, CDR2 FYNNEI. The CDR3 loop spans 15 amino acids. This CDR3 is CASSEAVAGGREQFF. CDR3 nucleotides: TGTGCCAGCAGTGAAGCAGTAGCGGGGGGGCGTGAGCAGTTCTTC.

This rearrangement joins TRBV20-1 to TRBJ2-3; TRBD2 agrees at 7 bases. V was clipped by 3 bases and J by 0 bases; unmatched bases: 15. CDR3 length: 18 residues. Germline lookup yields CDR1 DFQATT and CDR2 SNEGSKA (reference sequence). This CDR3 is CSASTPRGGGTSTDTQYF. Written as DNA, the CDR3 is TGCAGTGCTAGCACACCAAGGGGCGGGGGAACGAGCACAGATACGCAGTATTTT.

The chain recombines TRBV11-2 with TRBJ2-7, with 8 bases identical to TRBD1. The CDR3 loop spans 16 amino acids. V gave up 6 bases and J gave up 0 bases; unmatched junction bases: 10. The germline V gene encodes CDR1 SGHAT and CDR2 FQNNGV. The CDR3 coding sequence is TGTGCCAGCAGAGGACAGGGTCGGCGAAGCTCCTACGAGCAGTACTTC. As protein: CASRGQGRRSSYEQYF. The entire variable domain, with the rest obtained from reference TRBV11-2 and TRBJ2-7, is as follows: EAGVAQSPRYKIIEKRQSVAFWCNPISGHATLYWYQQILGQGPKLLIQFQNNGVVDDSQLPKDRFSAERLKGVDSTLKIQPAKLEDSAVYLCASRGQGRRSSYEQYFGPGTRLTVT.

The rearrangement uses TRBV30 and TRBJ1-6; D is unclear. Germline loops: CDR1 GTSNPN, CDR2 SVGIG (reference sequence). This CDR3 region has 13 residues. With 7 bases removed from V and 9 bases from J, the gap between germline ends came to 16 bases. Written as DNA, the CDR3 is TGTGCCTACACATTAGGAGTTGGTTCACCCCTCCACTTT. Protein: CAYTLGVGSPLHF.

The CDR3 DNA follows: TGTGCCAGCAGCCGGACAGGGGGGCCCACCGGGGAGCTGTTTTTT. It encodes CASSRTGGPTGELFF. J is TRBJ2-2 and V is TRBV7-9; 10 nucleotides line up with TRBD1. After removal of 5 bases from V and 4 bases from J, the junction contained 4 bases not matched to a gene. This CDR3 is 15 amino acids long. The germline gives CDR1 SEHNR, CDR2 FQNEAQ (reference sequence).

The V call is TRBV5-1, the J call TRBJ2-1; 9 bases fit TRBD2. Per the germline V gene, CDR1 is SGHRS and CDR2 is YFSETQ. This CDR3 spans 15 amino acids. Losses at the gene ends were 4 bases for V and 0 bases for J; bases not matched to a gene: 2. The CDR3 DNA sequence: TGCGCCAGCAGCGGCGGGAGGGGCTCCTACAATGAGCAGTTCTTC. Translated, it gives CASSGGRGSYNEQFF. The variable domain in full, with the rest retrieved from reference TRBV5-1 and TRBJ2-1, is KAGVTQTPRYLIKTRGQQVTLSCSPISGHRSVSWYQQTPGQGLQFLFEYFSETQRNKGNFPGRFSGRQFSNSRSEMNVSTLELGDSALYLCASSGGRGSYNEQFFGPGTRLTVL.

This chain joins TRBV20-1 and TRBJ2-4, with 9 bases lining up with TRBD2. CDR3 length: 14 amino acids. The junction had 3 bases not matched to a gene; V was cut back by 3 bases and J by 3 bases. Germline V gene lookup returns CDR1 DFQATT and CDR2 SNEGSKA (reference sequence). The CDR3 DNA follows: TGCAGTGCTAGTAGCGGGAGTCGCAAAAACATTCAGTACTTC. It is translated as CSASSGSRKNIQYF.

The rearrangement uses TRBV7-9 and TRBJ1-2, with D maybe TRBD1 (5 bases). Per the germline V gene, CDR1 is SEHNR and CDR2 is FQNEAQ (reference sequence). Trimming pared 4 bases from V and 0 bases from J, leaving 12 bases between. The CDR3 extends over 15 amino acids. The CDR3 bases are TGTGCCAGCAGCTCCAGGGCCTCTACTAACTATGGCTACACCTTC. It codes for CASSSRASTNYGYTF.

This clonotype showed up just a few times. The chain combines TRBV29-1 with TRBJ2-5; unclear D gene. The CDR3 spans 10 residues. The germline gives CDR1 SQVTM, CDR2 ANQGSEA. V was trimmed by 6 bases and J by 1 base, leaving 3 bases between them. The CDR3 DNA reads as TGCAGCGTCCTCCAAGAGACCCAGTACTTC. This codes for CSVLQETQYF.

The V call is TRBV3-1, the J call TRBJ1-5, with D unclear. The V and J ends lost 0 bases and 7 bases respectively, with 13 bases between them. This CDR3 is 15 amino acids long. Per germline, CDR1 LGHDT and CDR2 YNNKEL (reference sequence). The CDR3 region has the DNA TGTGCCAGCAGCCAAGATTCCGGGGTCCACCAGCCCCAGCATTTT. This sequence encodes CASSQDSGVHQPQHF. Looking up the rest from reference TRBV3-1 and TRBJ1-5 gives the full variable domain: DTAVSQTPKYLVTQMGNDKSIKCEQNLGHDTMYWYKQDSKKFLKIMFSYNNKELIINETVPNRFSPKSPDKAHLNLHINSLELGDSAVYFCASSQDSGVHQPQHFGDGTRLSIL.

In this sample, this clonotype turned up a few times. The chain uses TRBV18 and TRBJ1-6, with 11 bases lining up with TRBD1. The CDR3 has 15 amino acids. Germline V gene data show CDR1 as KGHSH and CDR2 as LQKENI. The ends lost 6 bases at V and 5 bases at J; junction bases unmatched: 3. The CDR3 sequence: CASSPGQGDNSPLHF. In DNA, the CDR3 is TGTGCCAGCTCCCCGGGACAGGGGGATAATTCACCCCTCCACTTT.